This TCR beta chain came from a study of blood T cell repertoires in COVID-19. The assay was immunoSEQ multiplex PCR, and TCRdb's table has in-frame clones only and misses some. This table has a few hundred thousand clones, 70% to 90% appearing once. Seattle cases were enrolled at active infection and followed longitudinally. The sequenced material came from peripheral blood. This clonotype was sampled from a human donor with COVID-19, enrolled during active disease. The donor label of this sample is uncertain.

The CDR3 protein is CASSVQTDREETQYF. CDR3 DNA: TGTGCCAGCAGCGTACAAACGGACAGGGAGGAGACCCAGTACTTC. This chain connects TRBV9 to TRBJ2-5; 8 bases are shared with TRBD1. The CDR3 is 15 amino acids. J was trimmed by 5 bases and V by 1 base; bases with no gene match: 7. CDR1 is SGDLS and CDR2 is YYNGEE in the germline V gene. Looking up the rest from reference TRBV9 and TRBJ2-5 gives the full variable domain: DSGVTQTPKHLITATGQRVTLRCSPRSGDLSVYWYQQSLDQGLQFLIQYYNGEERAKGNILERFSAQQFPDLHSELNLSSLELGDSALYFCASSVQTDREETQYFGPGTRLLVL.